This T cell receptor beta chain originates from a study of radiation and T cells in renal cell carcinoma. The sample's time point: blood 2 weeks post-SBRT. Treatment of the sample: 15 Gy SBRT to primary tumor, nephrectomy 4 weeks later. Libraries were prepared by immunoSEQ multiplex PCR; TCRdb keeps only in-frame clonotypes and omits some of them. Among 70,000 or so clones, over 80% were seen once, and the ten largest hold roughly 6.3%. The CDR3 covers 17 residues. CDR1 and CDR2 from the germline V gene are SEHNR and FQNEAQ (reference sequence). V lost 2 bases and J 1 base, leaving 14 bases between the germline ends.

This TCR was sampled from a man aged 55 to 70 with renal cell carcinoma. Sequencing used blood, obtained from a patient whose treatment included radiotherapy and nephrectomy. The rearrangement uses TRBV7-9 and TRBJ2-2; TRBD2 is a possible D gene (5 bases). CDR3 nucleotide sequence: TGTGCCAGCAGCTTAAGTGGTAGGACTCGGAACACCGGGGAGCTGTTTTTT. It codes for CASSLSGRTRNTGELFF.